This T cell receptor beta chain was recorded in a study of blood T cell repertoires in COVID-19 (dated by TCRdb to about 2020). As for the study more broadly: Collaborator samples came from the United States, Italy and Spain and covered acute and convalescent phases of COVID-19. The repertoires were released in a freely available public database intended as a resource for research on the immune response to SARS-CoV-2. The samples were drawn from the first 160 participants of the ongoing ImmuneRACE study and from over 950 subjects provided by 6 global collaborators. Where HLA class I and class II types were available, the types were taken from metadata supplied by the sample provider, not from assay-based typing. The prospective study material was composed of cDNA or gDNA derived from T cells, B-cell-depleted T cells, or PBMCs. Nearly every sample came with metadata listing a de-identified subject ID, COVID-19 status, age in years and sex. Deeply sampled blood TCRbeta repertoires from subjects exposed to, actively infected with, or recovered from COVID-19 were included in the dataset.

In regard to this clone: The clone's antigen remains unknown. The input lacks base qualities; no much larger clone sits a single base away.

The collaborating institutions used their own protocols to collect whole blood in K2EDTA tubes. Collaborator samples were shipped for TCRbeta analysis as frozen whole blood, isolated PBMCs, or DNA extracted from either sample type. TCRbeta CDR3 regions were amplified from genomic DNA by means of the immunoSEQ Assay, a bias-controlled multiplex PCR. The study's processing was this. The number of nucleated cells in each sample was estimated by amplification of reference gene primers within the assay. Sequence reads were collapsed and filtered to measure the absolute abundance of every unique TCRbeta CDR3 rearrangement. For each sample, productive Simpson clonality was calculated as the square root of Simpson's diversity index across productive rearrangements. TCRdb limited this immuneACCESS table to in-frame rearrangements with V and J called. A share of clones is missing; checked studies link under half to unresolved V genes, and the rest is unexplained. V and J calls plus clone size are reproduced from that table; the DNA served to infer D and trimming. The sample table holds under 350,000 clones, of which around 88% were seen once. The ten largest clones represent approximately 4.6% of the sample.

What the authors observed across the whole study: How much clinical and demographic metadata was included differed by source and by participant, and the metadata was provided uncurated.

The sequence was collected from a man aged 40-50 years with acute or convalescent COVID-19. Specimen: peripheral blood.

In nucleotides, the sequence is TGTGCCACAGACGCAGGGAACACCGGGGAGCTGTTTTTT. Its translation reads: CATDAGNTGELFF. This sequence uses TRBV10-3 and TRBJ2-2, with no confident D gene call. The CDR1 and CDR2 encoded by the germline V gene are ENHRY and SYGVKD. The CDR3, cysteine through phenylalanine, is 13 amino acids long. Only the CDR3 part of the read is kept: 39 bases, read in frame from the first base. V is shortened by 10 bases, J by 1 base, and the region joining them spans 10 bases.